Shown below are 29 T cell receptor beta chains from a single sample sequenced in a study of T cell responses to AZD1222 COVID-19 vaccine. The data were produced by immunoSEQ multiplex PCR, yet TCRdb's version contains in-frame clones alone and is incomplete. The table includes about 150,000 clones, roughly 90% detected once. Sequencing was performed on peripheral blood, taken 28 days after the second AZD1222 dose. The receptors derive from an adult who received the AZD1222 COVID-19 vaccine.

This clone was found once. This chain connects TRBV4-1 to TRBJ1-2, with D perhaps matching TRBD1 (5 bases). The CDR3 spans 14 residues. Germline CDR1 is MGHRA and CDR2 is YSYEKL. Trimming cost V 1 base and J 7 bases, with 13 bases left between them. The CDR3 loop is CASSQGGPGGGYTF. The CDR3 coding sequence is TGCGCCAGCAGCCAAGGGGGACCGGGGGGTGGCTACACCTTC.

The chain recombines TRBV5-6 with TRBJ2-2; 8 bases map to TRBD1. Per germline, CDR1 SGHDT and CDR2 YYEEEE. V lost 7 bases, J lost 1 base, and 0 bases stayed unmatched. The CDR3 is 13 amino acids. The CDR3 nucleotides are TGTGCCAGCGGGACAGGGAACACCGGGGAGCTGTTTTTT. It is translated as CASGTGNTGELFF.

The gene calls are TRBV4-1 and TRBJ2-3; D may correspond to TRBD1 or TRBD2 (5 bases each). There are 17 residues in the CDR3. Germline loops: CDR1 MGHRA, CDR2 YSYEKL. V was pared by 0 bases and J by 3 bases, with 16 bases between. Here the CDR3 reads CASSQDTRDERTDTQYF. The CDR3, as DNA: TGCGCCAGCAGCCAAGATACGAGGGACGAGAGGACAGATACGCAGTATTTT.

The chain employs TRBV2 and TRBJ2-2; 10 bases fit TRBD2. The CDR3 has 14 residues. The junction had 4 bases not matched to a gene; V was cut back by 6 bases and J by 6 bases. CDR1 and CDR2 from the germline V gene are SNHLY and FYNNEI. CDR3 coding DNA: TGTGCCAGCAGACCAGCGGGAGGGGCCGGGGAGCTGTTTTTT. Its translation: CASRPAGGAGELFF. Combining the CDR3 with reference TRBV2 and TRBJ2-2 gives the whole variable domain EPEVTQTPSHQVTQMGQEVILRCVPISNHLYFYWYRQILGQKVEFLVSFYNNEISEKSEIFDDQFSVERPDGSNFTLKIRSTKLEDSAMYFCASRPAGGAGELFFGEGSRLTVL.

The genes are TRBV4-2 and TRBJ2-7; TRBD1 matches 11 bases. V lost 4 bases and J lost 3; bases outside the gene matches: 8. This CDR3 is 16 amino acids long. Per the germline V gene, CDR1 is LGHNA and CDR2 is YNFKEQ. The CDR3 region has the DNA TGTGCCAGCAGCCCACTTCCCGGGACAGGGGGCTACGAGCAGTACTTC. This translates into CASSPLPGTGGYEQYF.

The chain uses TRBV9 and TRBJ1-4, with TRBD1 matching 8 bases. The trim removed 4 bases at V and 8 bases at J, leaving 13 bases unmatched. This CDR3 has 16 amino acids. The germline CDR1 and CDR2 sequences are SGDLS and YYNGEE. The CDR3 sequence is CASSRTGGVEGEKLFF. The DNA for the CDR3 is TGTGCCAGCAGCAGAACAGGGGGAGTGGAAGGGGAAAAACTGTTTTTT.

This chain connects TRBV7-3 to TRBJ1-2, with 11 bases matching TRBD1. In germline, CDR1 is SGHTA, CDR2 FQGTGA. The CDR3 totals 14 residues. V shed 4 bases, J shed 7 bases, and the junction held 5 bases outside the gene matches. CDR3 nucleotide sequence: TGTGCCAGCAGCTCGGGACAGGGGGAAGGTGGCTACACCTTC. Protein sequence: CASSSGQGEGGYTF.

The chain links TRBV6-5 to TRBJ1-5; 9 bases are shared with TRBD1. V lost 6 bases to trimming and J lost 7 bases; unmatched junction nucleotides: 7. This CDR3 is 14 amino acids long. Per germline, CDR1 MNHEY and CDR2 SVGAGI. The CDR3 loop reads CASSGTGITQPQHF. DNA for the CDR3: TGTGCCAGCAGCGGGACAGGGATCACACAGCCCCAGCATTTT.

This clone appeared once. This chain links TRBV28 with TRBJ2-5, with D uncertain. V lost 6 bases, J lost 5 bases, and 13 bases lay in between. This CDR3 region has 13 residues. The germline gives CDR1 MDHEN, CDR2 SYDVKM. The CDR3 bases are TGTGCCAGCAGCAGCCGACTTCGGGAGACCCAGTACTTC. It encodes CASSSRLRETQYF.

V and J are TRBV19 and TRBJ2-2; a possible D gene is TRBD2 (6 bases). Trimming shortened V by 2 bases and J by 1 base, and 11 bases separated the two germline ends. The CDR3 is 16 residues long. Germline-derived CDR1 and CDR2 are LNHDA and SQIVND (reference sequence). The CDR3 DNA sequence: TGTGCCAGTAGTATACGGGGGTGGGGGAACACCGGGGAGCTGTTTTTT. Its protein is CASSIRGWGNTGELFF.

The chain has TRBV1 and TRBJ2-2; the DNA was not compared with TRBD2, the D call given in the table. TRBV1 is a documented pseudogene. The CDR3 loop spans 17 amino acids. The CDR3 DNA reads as TGCACCAGCCGGATAGCGGGGGGATACCTAAGTGGCGGGAAGCTGTTTTTT. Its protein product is CTSRIAGGYLSGGKLFF.

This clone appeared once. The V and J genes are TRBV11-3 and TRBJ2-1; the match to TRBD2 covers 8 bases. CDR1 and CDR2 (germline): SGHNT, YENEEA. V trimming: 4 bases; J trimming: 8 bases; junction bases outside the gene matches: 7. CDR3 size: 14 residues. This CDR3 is CASSYSGMNDEQFF. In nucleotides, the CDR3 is TGTGCCAGCAGCTATAGCGGGATGAACGATGAGCAGTTCTTC.

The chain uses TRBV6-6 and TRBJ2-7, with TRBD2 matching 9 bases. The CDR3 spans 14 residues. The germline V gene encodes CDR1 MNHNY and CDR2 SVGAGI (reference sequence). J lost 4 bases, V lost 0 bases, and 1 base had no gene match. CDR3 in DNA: TGTGCCAGCAGTTACTCAGCGGGGGGATACGAGCAGTACTTC. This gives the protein CASSYSAGGYEQYF.

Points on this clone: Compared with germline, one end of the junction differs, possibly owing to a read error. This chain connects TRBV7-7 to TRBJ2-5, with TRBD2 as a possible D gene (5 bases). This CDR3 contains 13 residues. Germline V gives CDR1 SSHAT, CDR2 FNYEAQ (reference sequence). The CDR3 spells CASSFSAKETQYF. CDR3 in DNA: TGTGCTAGCAGCTTTAGCGCAAAAGAGACCCAGTACTTC.

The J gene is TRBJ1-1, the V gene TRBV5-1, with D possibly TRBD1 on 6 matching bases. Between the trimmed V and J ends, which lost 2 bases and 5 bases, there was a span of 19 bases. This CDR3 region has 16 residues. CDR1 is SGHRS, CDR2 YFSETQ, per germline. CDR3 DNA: TGCGCCAGCAGCTTAGACAGGACAATCCGCGGGACTGAAGCTTTCTTT. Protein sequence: CASSLDRTIRGTEAFF.

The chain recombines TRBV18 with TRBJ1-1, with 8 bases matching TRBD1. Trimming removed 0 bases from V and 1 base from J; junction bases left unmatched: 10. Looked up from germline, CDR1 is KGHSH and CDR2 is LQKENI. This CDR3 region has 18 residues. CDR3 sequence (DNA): TGTGCCAGCTCACCACCCAGAGACAGGGGAAATCGGAACACTGAAGCTTTCTTT. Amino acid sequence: CASSPPRDRGNRNTEAFF.

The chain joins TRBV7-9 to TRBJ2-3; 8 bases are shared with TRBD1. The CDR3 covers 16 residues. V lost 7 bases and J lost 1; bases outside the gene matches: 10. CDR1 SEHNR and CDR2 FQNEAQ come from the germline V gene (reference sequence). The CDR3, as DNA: TGTGCCAGCAACCTACCGACAGGGGAAGGCACAGATACGCAGTATTTT. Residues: CASNLPTGEGTDTQYF.

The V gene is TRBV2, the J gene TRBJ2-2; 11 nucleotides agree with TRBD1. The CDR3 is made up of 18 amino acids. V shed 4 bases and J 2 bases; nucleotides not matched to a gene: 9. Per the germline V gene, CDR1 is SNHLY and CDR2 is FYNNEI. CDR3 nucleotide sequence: TGTGCCAGCAGTGCTTGGCGGGACAGGGGGGTCAACACCGGGGAGCTGTTTTTT. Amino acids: CASSAWRDRGVNTGELFF.

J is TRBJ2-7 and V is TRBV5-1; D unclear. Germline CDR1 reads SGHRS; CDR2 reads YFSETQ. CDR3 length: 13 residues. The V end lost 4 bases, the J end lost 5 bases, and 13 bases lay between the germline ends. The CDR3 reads CASSPNLSHEQYF. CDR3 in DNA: TGCGCCAGCAGCCCCAACCTGTCCCACGAGCAGTACTTC.

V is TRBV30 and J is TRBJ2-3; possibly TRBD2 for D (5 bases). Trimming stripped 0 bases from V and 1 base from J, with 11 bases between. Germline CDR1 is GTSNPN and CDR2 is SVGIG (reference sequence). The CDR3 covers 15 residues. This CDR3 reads CAWSVRSGRTDTQYF. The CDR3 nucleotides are TGTGCCTGGAGTGTACGGAGCGGACGCACAGATACGCAGTATTTT.

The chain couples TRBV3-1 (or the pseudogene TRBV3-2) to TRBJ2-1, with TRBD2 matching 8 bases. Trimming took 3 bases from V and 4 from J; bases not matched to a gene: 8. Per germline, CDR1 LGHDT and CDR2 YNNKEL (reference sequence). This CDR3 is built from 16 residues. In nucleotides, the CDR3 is TGTGCCAGCAGCCAGAGGAGCGGGAGAAGATACAATGAGCAGTTCTTC. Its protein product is CASSQRSGRRYNEQFF.

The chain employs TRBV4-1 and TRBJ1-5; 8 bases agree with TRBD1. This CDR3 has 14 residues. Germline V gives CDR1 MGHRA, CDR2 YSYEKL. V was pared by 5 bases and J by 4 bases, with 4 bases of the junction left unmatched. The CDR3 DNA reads TGCGCCAGCAGCTCCAGGGGGCTTAATCAGCCCCAGCATTTT. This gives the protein CASSSRGLNQPQHF.

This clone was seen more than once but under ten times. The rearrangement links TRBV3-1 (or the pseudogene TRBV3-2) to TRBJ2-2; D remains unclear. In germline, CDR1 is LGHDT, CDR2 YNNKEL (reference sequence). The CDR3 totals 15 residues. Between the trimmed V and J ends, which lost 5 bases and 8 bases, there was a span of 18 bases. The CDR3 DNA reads TGTGCCAGCAGCACTCCTTCCAATCTGGCTGGGGAGCTGTTTTTT. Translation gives CASSTPSNLAGELFF.

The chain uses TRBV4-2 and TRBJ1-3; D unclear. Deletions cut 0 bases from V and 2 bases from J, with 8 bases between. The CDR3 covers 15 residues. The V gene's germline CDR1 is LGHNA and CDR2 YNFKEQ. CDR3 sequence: CASSQDPGTGNTIYF. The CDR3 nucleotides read TGTGCCAGCAGCCAAGACCCGGGGACTGGAAACACCATATATTTT.

In DNA form, the CDR3 reads TGTGCCAGCAGCTCCACCGGGCAGGGGAGCACAGATACGCAGTATTTT. Translated: CASSSTGQGSTDTQYF. The chain has TRBV7-9 and TRBJ2-3, with a weak D call TRBD1 (6 bases). The CDR3 runs to 16 residues. The V end lost 4 bases, the J end lost 0 bases, and 14 bases lay between the germline ends. Germline CDR1 reads SEHNR; CDR2 reads FQNEAQ (reference sequence).

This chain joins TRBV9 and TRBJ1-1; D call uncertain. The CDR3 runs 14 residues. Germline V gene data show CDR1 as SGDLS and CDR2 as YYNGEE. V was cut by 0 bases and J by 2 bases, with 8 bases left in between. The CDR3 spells CASSVGVHNTEAFF. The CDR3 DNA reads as TGTGCCAGCAGCGTAGGGGTTCATAACACTGAAGCTTTCTTT.

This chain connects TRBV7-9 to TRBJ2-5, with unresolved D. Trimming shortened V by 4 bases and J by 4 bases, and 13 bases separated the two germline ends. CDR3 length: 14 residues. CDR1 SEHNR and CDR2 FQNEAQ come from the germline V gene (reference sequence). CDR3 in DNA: TGTGCCAGCAGCTCGGGCGAAAAGGCAGAGACCCAGTACTTC. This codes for CASSSGEKAETQYF.

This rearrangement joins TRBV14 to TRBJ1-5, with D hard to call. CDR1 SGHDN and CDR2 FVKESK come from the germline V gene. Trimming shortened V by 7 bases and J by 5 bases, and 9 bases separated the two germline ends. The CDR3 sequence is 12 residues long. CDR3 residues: CASTPPDQPQHF. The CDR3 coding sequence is TGTGCCAGCACCCCCCCGGATCAGCCCCAGCATTTT.

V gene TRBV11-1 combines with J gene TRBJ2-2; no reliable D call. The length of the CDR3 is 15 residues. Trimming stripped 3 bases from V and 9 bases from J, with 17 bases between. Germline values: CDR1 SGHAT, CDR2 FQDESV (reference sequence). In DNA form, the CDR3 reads TGTGCCAGCAGCTTTGACGGAAGTCGTCGGTGGGAGCTGTTTTTT. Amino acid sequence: CASSFDGSRRWELFF.